The sequence of this T cell receptor beta chain was determined in a study of regulatory T cells in long-lasting Graves disease. Study-level points and caveats: The TCR repertoire of persistent Graves' patients was less diverse than that of newly diagnosed ones.

Building the TCR beta libraries relied on iRepertoire HTBI primers, and CDR3 regions underwent Arm-PCR. Using its own MiXCR run on the multiplex PCR reads, TCRdb lists one record per CDR3 protein. This sample yields 250,000 to 300,000 distinct CDR3 sequences, of which roughly 18% are seen a single time; 13% to 15% belongs to the top ten. This clonotype was picked up many times. Its antigen remains unknown. As for time point: newly diagnosed GD, antithyroid drugs for less than 3 months. RNA extracted from PBMCs served as the sequencing template. The patients included were those that came from an endocrinology department in Xi'an, China. This CDR3 contains 17 residues. Per germline, CDR1 LGHDT and CDR2 YNNKEL (reference sequence). V gave up 4 bases and J gave up 2 bases, with 18 bases separating them. The same sample was also used in a study of T cells in Graves' hyperthyroidism and ophthalmopathy. That work adds: Primed by the HTBI set, a first-round RT-PCR was run on the TCR CDR3.

Sequencing used peripheral blood mononuclear cells (PBMCs), obtained at new diagnosis, from a patient treated with antithyroid drugs. The V gene is TRBV3-1, the J gene TRBJ1-3; no reliable D call. This receptor was identified in a woman between 25 and 40 years old with Graves disease. CDR3 bases: TGTGCCAGCAGCCTAGTGTCCGCGGTAGGTCCTGGAAACACCATATATTTT. Translation gives CASSLVSAVGPGNTIYF.